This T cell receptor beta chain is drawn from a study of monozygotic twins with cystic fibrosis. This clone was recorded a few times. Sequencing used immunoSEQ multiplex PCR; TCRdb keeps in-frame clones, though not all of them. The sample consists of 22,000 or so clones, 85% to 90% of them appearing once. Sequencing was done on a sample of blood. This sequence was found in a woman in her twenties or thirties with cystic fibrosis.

The CDR3 loop reads CSVEGVYQETQYF. In DNA, the CDR3 is TGCAGCGTTGAAGGGGTGTACCAAGAGACCCAGTACTTC. The rearrangement uses TRBV29-1 and TRBJ2-5; D is unclear. The CDR3 runs 13 residues. CDR1 SQVTM and CDR2 ANQGSEA come from the germline V gene. V was trimmed by 1 base and J by 0 bases, leaving 6 bases between them.